The TCR beta chain described here comes from a study of blood T cells in healthy people across ages. Overall study context: The template switching approach captured approximately one barcoded beta molecule for every two T cells.

A second PCR, run for 7 to 11 cycles, used a sample-barcoded 5' primer plus a J-beta primer mix. The yield of each sample was at least 2.5 million CDR3-containing paired-end reads. TCRdb re-called the 5' RACE reads through MiXCR, storing one row per CDR3 protein. The sample lists roughly 1,300,000 distinct CDR3 sequences, almost 60% seen once, with 6.5% to 8% in the top ten. The receptor was isolated from a man aged 18 to 29 in good health. Sequencing used blood.

The CDR3 region is CASSLSGTGTSGSNEQFF. CDR3 nucleotide sequence: TGTGCCAGCAGCTTATCGGGCACCGGGACTAGCGGGAGCAATGAGCAGTTCTTC. The chain couples TRBV7-9 to TRBJ2-1; TRBD2 matches 14 bases. J lost 6 bases, V lost 2 bases, and 9 bases had no gene match. Germline V gives CDR1 SEHNR, CDR2 FQNEAQ (reference sequence). The CDR3 contains 18 residues.